The entry below gives a single TCR beta chain sequence along with its context. Its antigen is still unknown. The data stem from a study of pediatric ulcerative colitis. Overall study results and limits: A couple of rectal CDR3 clonotypes occurred in all ulcerative colitis patients.

From germline, CDR1 is SGHRS and CDR2 YFSETQ. The CDR3 has 16 amino acids. Trimming shortened V by 0 bases and J by 0 bases, and 10 bases separated the two germline ends. The assay was run at survey level. Using immunoSEQ multiplex PCR, the repertoire was profiled, and TCRdb retains in-frame clones only, with some absent. In the table there are 64,000 or so clones, 70% to 80% of which are singletons. The sequenced sample consisted of blood. The chain recombines TRBV5-1 with TRBJ1-3; D not resolved. This clonotype was obtained from a boy between 10 and 17 years old with moderate ulcerative colitis. The CDR3 DNA follows: TGCGCCAGCAGCTTGGGCGACGGAGACTCTGGAAACACCATATATTTT. It is translated as CASSLGDGDSGNTIYF.